Each of the 16 T cell receptor beta chains below was sequenced from the same sample in a study of blood T cells in healthy people across ages. Combining a sample-barcoded 5' primer with a J-beta primer mix, a second PCR ran for 7 to 11 cycles. Each CDR3 protein gets one entry after TCRdb re-called the 5' RACE reads with MiXCR. This table has hundreds of thousands of distinct CDR3 sequences, 20% to 30% appearing once. The same specimen was also included in a second study, on T cells of mothers and their children.

The sequencing sample was made of blood. The source is a boy between 10 and 17 years old in good health.

The gene calls are TRBV7-9 and TRBJ2-5; 11 nucleotides agree with TRBD2. The CDR3 has 16 residues. Germline CDR1 reads SEHNR; CDR2 reads FQNEAQ (reference sequence). The V gene end was trimmed by 4 bases and the J gene end by 1 base; junction bases not matched to a gene: 5. Here the CDR3 reads CASSSGTSGTQETQYF. The DNA of the CDR3 is TGTGCCAGCAGCTCAGGGACTAGCGGAACCCAAGAGACCCAGTACTTC.

The count of this clonotype is one. The J gene is TRBJ2-3, the V gene TRBV6-5, with 7 bases fitting TRBD1. The junction had 6 bases not matched to a gene; V was cut back by 10 bases and J by 2 bases. The length of the CDR3 is 13 residues. Germline CDR1 reads MNHEY; CDR2 reads SVGAGI. The CDR3 coding sequence is TGTGCCACTCGCAGGGGGTCCACAGATACGCAGTATTTT. Protein sequence: CATRRGSTDTQYF.

The chain couples TRBV18 to TRBJ2-3; 7 bases agree with TRBD2. Trimming cost V 0 bases and J 5 bases; bases outside gene matches: 11. The CDR3 extends over 17 amino acids. In germline, CDR1 is KGHSH, CDR2 LQKENI. The CDR3 region has the DNA TGTGCCAGCTCACCACCAAAGGGAGGGGTCTATGGAGATACGCAGTATTTT. Translation: CASSPPKGGVYGDTQYF.

This sequence joins TRBV6-5 and TRBJ2-5; 7 bases fit TRBD1. V dropped 0 bases and J dropped 5; count of bases not matched to a gene: 6. The CDR3 consists of 15 residues. Germline CDR1 reads MNHEY; CDR2 reads SVGAGI. The CDR3 DNA follows: TGTGCCAGCAGTTACTCGAGACAGGGTGGGGAGACCCAGTACTTC. It yields the protein CASSYSRQGGETQYF.

This sequence joins TRBV24-1 and TRBJ2-4; D may match TRBD1 or TRBD2 (5 bases each). This CDR3 is built from 16 residues. Germline V CDR1 and CDR2: KGHDR, SFDVKD. The V gene lost 5 bases and the J gene lost 3 bases, with 16 bases spanning the gap. CDR3 sequence: CATSAAYGASKNIQYF. The DNA for the CDR3 is TGTGCCACCAGTGCAGCGTACGGGGCCAGCAAAAACATTCAGTACTTC.

The chain links TRBV3-1 to TRBJ1-2; D is uncertain. This CDR3 comprises 16 residues. CDR1 and CDR2 (germline): LGHDT, YNNKEL (reference sequence). With 1 base removed from V and 3 bases from J, the gap between germline ends came to 15 bases. This CDR3 reads CASSQGVWAWDYGYTF. The CDR3 DNA sequence: TGTGCCAGCAGCCAAGGCGTTTGGGCTTGGGACTATGGCTACACCTTC. The full variable domain, with the rest looked up from reference TRBV3-1 and TRBJ1-2, is DTAVSQTPKYLVTQMGNDKSIKCEQNLGHDTMYWYKQDSKKFLKIMFSYNNKELIINETVPNRFSPKSPDKAHLNLHINSLELGDSAVYFCASSQGVWAWDYGYTFGSGTRLTVV.

As regards this clonotype: A read error may produce the germline difference seen at one junction end. DNA of the CDR3: TGCAGCGCTCCGGCGCAGGGGGCACGAAATGAGCGGTTCTTC. Translated, it gives CSAPAQGARNERFF. V and J are TRBV29-1 and TRBJ2-1, with TRBD1 matching over 8 bases. This CDR3 has 14 amino acids. The germline gives CDR1 SQVTM, CDR2 ANQGSEA.

This clonotype was seen a few times. The gene calls are TRBV7-2 and TRBJ1-1, with TRBD1 identical over 7 bases. Germline CDR1 and CDR2: SGHTA and FQGNSA. Trimming removed 4 bases from V and 1 base from J; junction bases left unmatched: 9. This CDR3 comprises 16 residues. CDR3 residues: CASSSPRGQRNTEAFF. The CDR3 nucleotides read TGTGCCAGCAGCTCCCCCCGGGGACAGAGGAACACTGAAGCTTTCTTT.

The V call is TRBV6-1, the J call TRBJ2-1; unclear D gene. This CDR3 has 15 residues. V was pared by 2 bases and J by 0 bases, with 8 bases between. The germline CDR1 and CDR2 sequences are MNHNS and SASEGT. CDR3 bases: TGTGCCAGCAGTGAATCTTGGGCCTCCTACAATGAGCAGTTCTTC. Translated: CASSESWASYNEQFF.

This clonotype was seen a handful of times. The V gene is TRBV27, the J gene TRBJ1-2, with a weak D call TRBD1 (6 bases). The germline V gene has CDR1 MNHEY and CDR2 SMNVEV (reference sequence). With 0 bases removed from V and 3 bases from J, the gap between germline ends came to 11 bases. This CDR3 has 15 residues. CDR3 coding DNA: TGTGCCAGCAGTTTATCTGGGGGGCATTACTATGGCTACACCTTC. This encodes CASSLSGGHYYGYTF.

This clonotype showed up just a few times. The rearrangement links TRBV7-9 to TRBJ2-7; 8 bases match TRBD2. Per the germline V gene, CDR1 is SEHNR and CDR2 is FQNEAQ (reference sequence). CDR3 length: 16 amino acids. The V segment lost 3 bases and the J segment 3 bases; nucleotides outside the gene matches: 10. The CDR3: CASSFPAAGEDYEQYF. The CDR3 DNA is TGTGCCAGCAGCTTCCCCGCAGCGGGAGAGGACTACGAGCAGTACTTC.

V and J are TRBV4-1 and TRBJ2-5; TRBD2 matches at 9 bases. The J call may be in error: the DNA end matches TRBJ2-7 better. This CDR3 region has 16 residues. Germline loops: CDR1 MGHRA, CDR2 YSYEKL. CDR3 in amino acids: CASSQEGGRAGYEQYF. CDR3 DNA: TGCGCCAGCAGCCAAGAGGGCGGGAGGGCCGGCTACGAGCAGTACTTC.

The chain recombines TRBV7-4 with TRBJ2-5, with D uncertain. Germline V lookup: CDR1 SGHVT, CDR2 SQSDAQ. CDR3 length: 10 residues. Trimming pared 4 bases from V and 13 bases from J, leaving 10 bases between. The CDR3 DNA is TGTGCCAGCAGCTGGGTTTATCTGTACTTC. This gives the protein CASSWVYLYF.

The chain employs TRBV25-1 and TRBJ2-5; perhaps TRBD2 as D (5 bases). The tail of the sequence fits TRBJ2-1 better, so the J call may be wrong. Per the germline V gene, CDR1 is MGHDK and CDR2 is SYGVNS. This CDR3 comprises 12 residues. CDR3 loop: CASTTGLGEQFF. Written as DNA, the CDR3 is TGTGCCAGCACAACGGGGTTGGGTGAGCAGTTCTTC.

In this sample, this clonotype turned up a few times. The J gene is TRBJ2-5, the V gene TRBV4-3, with 7 bases fitting TRBD1. Germline trimming cut 3 bases from V and 5 bases from J; bases unmatched to any gene: 12. CDR3 length equals 16 residues. Per germline, CDR1 LGHNA and CDR2 YSLEER. The CDR3 DNA follows: TGCGCCAGCAGCCAGACTCTACAGGGGTTCGGGGAGACCCAGTACTTC. This translates into CASSQTLQGFGETQYF.

This chain uses TRBV5-1 with TRBJ2-2, with D possibly TRBD1 on 6 matching bases. CDR1 is SGHRS and CDR2 is YFSETQ in the germline V gene. The CDR3 has 13 amino acids. The germline V and J ends were trimmed by 1 base and 7 bases, with 8 bases remaining between them. In DNA form, the CDR3 reads TGCGCCAGCAGCTTGAGGGGGAACGGGGAGCTGTTTTTT. This encodes CASSLRGNGELFF.